This TCR beta chain was recovered during a study of response to subunit inactivated influenza vaccine. One entry per CDR3 protein results from TCRdb running MiXCR on the RT-PCR reads. The table includes roughly 710,000 distinct CDR3 sequences, 11% to 15% detected once. Germline loops: CDR1 MDHEN, CDR2 SYDVKM. There are 16 residues in the CDR3. Trimming took off 2 bases at V and 9 bases at J, with 23 bases between the two ends. Sequencing was performed on PBMCs from blood, taken roughly 15 days before vaccination. The TCR was taken from a man aged 50-59 years who received an inactivated influenza vaccine. This rearrangement joins TRBV28 to TRBJ2-7; a possible D gene is TRBD2 (5 bases). The chain's CDR3 is CASSLLVNGGSGGQYF. CDR3 nucleotide sequence: TGTGCCAGCAGTTTACTAGTGAACGGAGGTAGTGGCGGGCAGTACTTC.